The clone carrying this T cell receptor beta chain was seen only a few times. The antigen remains undetermined. This entry belongs to a study of blood T cells in healthy people across ages. Notes on the study in general: Older age went with lower TCR beta diversity per million T cells, in a roughly linear way.

Alongside a J-beta primer mix, a sample-barcoded 5' primer served in a second PCR lasting about 6 to 12 cycles. A 12-random-nucleotide template-switch adaptor tagged each cDNA molecule. TCRdb reprocessed the 5' RACE reads with MiXCR, giving one entry per CDR3 protein. This table has about 640,000 distinct CDR3 sequences, roughly three fifths appearing once. Germline-derived CDR1 and CDR2 are SGHAT and FQNNGV. The length of the CDR3 is 14 residues. V dropped 5 bases and J dropped 5; count of bases not matched to a gene: 6. The chain is built from TRBV11-2 and TRBJ2-1, with 7 bases lining up with TRBD1. This TCR was recovered from a man in his 60s in good health. Material: blood. The CDR3: CASSAGTADNEQFF. CDR3 nucleotides: TGTGCCAGCAGCGCAGGGACAGCTGACAATGAGCAGTTCTTC.